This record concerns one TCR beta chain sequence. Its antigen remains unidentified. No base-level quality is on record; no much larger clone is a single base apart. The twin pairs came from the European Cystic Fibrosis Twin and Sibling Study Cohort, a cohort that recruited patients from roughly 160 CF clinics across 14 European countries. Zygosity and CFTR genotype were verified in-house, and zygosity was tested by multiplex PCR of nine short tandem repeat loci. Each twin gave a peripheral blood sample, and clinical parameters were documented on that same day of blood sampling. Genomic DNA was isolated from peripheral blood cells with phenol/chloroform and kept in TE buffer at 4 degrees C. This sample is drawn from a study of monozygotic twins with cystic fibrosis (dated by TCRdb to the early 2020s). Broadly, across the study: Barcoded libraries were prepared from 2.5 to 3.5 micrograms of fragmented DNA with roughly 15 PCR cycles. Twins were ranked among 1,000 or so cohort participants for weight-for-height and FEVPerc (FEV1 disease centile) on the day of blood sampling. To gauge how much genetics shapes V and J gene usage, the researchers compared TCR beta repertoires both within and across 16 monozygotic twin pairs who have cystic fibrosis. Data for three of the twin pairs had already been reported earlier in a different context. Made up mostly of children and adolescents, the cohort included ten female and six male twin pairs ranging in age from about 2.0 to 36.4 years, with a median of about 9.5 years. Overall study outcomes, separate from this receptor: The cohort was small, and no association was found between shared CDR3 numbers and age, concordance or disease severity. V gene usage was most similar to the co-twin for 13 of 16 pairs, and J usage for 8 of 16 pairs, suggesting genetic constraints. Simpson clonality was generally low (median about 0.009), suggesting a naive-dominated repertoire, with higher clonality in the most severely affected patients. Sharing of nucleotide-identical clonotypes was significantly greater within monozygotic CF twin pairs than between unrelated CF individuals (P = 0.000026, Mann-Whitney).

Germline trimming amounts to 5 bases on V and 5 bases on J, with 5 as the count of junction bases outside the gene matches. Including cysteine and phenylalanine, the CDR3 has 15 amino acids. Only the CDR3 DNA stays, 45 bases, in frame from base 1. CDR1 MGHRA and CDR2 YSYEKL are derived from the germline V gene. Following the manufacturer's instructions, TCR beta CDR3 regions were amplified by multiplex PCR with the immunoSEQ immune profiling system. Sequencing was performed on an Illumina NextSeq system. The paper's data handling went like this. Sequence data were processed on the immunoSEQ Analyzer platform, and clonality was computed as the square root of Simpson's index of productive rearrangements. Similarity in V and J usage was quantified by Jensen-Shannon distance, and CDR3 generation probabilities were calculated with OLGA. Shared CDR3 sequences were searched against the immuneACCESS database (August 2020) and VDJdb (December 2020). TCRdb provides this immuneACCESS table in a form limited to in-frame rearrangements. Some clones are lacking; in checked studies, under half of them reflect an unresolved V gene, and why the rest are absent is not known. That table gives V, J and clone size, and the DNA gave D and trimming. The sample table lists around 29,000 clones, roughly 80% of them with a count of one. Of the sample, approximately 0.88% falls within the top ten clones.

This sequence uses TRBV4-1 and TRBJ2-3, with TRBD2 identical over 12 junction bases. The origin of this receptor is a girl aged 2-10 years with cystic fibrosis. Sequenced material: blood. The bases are TGCGCCAGCAGCAAGCTAGCGGGAGGGATAGATACGCAGTATTTT. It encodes CASSKLAGGIDTQYF.